This T cell receptor beta chain was profiled in a study of OX40 agonist ivuxolimab in advanced cancers. About the research overall: Patients assigned to dose escalation were diagnosed with hepatocellular carcinoma, melanoma, renal cell or head and neck cancer. Earlier treatment with anti-PD-1, anti-PD-L1 or anti-CTLA-4 was permitted, and over 35% had received some. Study conclusions and caveats: Clonal expansion in partial responders at 0.1-3.0 mg/kg ranked among the lowest. Fewer expanded clones were found on average in CD4+ than in CD8+ T cells.

This clone came up once. Its antigen is undetermined. The germline gene is not matched at one end of the junction; a read error may be the cause. Sequencing was performed with immunoSEQ multiplex PCR; in TCRdb, only in-frame clones are kept and a portion is missing. This sample has under 100,000 clones, with about 84% found just once. The CDR3 loop spans 15 amino acids. Per the germline V gene, CDR1 is SGHNT and CDR2 is YYREEE (reference sequence). The receptor was derived from an adult with an advanced solid tumor such as melanoma, head and neck, liver or kidney cancer. This chain links TRBV5-4 with TRBJ2-1, with D perhaps TRBD2 (6 bases). The material was CD4+ or CD8+ T cells sorted from blood, obtained in a trial of the OX40 agonist ivuxolimab. CDR3 nucleotide sequence: TGTGCCAGCAGCTTGGATGCGGAGGGGTACAATAAGCAGTTCTTC. Its translation: CASSLDAEGYNKQFF.